This T cell receptor beta chain was captured by sequencing in a study of OX40 agonist ivuxolimab in advanced cancers. Profiled with immunoSEQ multiplex PCR; TCRdb holds only in-frame clones, not every one. The sample consists of approximately 52,000 clones, roughly 80% of them appearing once. Regarding this clone: Its antigen is still unknown.

There are 13 residues in the CDR3. In germline, CDR1 is SGHRS, CDR2 YFSETQ. The V gene lost 0 bases and the J gene lost 6 bases, with 9 bases spanning the gap. Study-wide results and limits: CD4+ T cells averaged fewer expanded clones than CD8+ T cells. It was also the case that some nonresponders had low normalized T-cell clonal expansion. The CD4+ and CD8+ T cells in the blood had expanded clonally by week 6 at 0.1 to 3.0 mg/kg.

This clonotype was sampled from an adult with an advanced solid tumor such as melanoma, head and neck, liver or kidney cancer. The sequencing used CD4+ or CD8+ T cells sorted from blood, collected in a trial of the OX40 agonist ivuxolimab. This sequence joins TRBV5-1 and TRBJ2-5, with D uncertain. The CDR3 nucleotides read TGCGCCAGCAGCTTGGAGGTGGGCCAGACCCAGTACTTC. Its protein product is CASSLEVGQTQYF.